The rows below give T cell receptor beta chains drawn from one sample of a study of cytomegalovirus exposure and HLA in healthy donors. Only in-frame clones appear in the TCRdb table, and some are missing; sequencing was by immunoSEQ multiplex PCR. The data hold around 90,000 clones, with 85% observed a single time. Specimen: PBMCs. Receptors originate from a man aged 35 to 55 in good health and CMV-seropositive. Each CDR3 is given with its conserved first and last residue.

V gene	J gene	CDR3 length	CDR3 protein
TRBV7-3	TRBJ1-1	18	CASSVSATGPLADTEAFF
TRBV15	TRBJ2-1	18	CATSSGASGMKAYNEQFF
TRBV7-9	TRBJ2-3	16	CASSSRLAGITDTQYF
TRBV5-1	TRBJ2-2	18	CASSHGLAGGPNTGELFF
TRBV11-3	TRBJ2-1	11	CASSPGNEQFF
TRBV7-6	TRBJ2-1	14	CASSLAGAHNEQFF
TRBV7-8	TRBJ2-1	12	CASSLTIDEQFF
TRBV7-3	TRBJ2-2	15	CASSPPDRGTGELFF
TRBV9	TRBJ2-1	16	CASSVDAGISYNEQFF
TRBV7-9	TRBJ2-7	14	CASSGTGRSYEQYF
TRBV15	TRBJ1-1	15	CATSRVVERNTEAFF
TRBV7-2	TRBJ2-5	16	CASSLGGTSGQETQYF
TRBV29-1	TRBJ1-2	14	CSVEGTGAAYGYTF
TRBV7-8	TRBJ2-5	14	CASSFRDRQETQYF
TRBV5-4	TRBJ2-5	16	CASSPVGRGNQETQYF
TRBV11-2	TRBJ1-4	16	CASSLVGRQGKEKLFF
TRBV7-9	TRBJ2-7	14	CASSSVRGAYEQYF
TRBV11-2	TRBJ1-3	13	CASSLGQLDTIYF
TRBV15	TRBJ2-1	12	CATSRVPDSPVF
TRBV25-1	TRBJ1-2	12	CASNDLGDGYTF
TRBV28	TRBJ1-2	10	CASTDYGYTF
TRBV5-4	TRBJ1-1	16	CASSWPSGVGNTEAFF
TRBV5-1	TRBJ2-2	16	CASSLEGQGNTGELFF
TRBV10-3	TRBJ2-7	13	CAISGSSLYEQYF
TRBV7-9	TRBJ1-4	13	CASLGGVGEKLFF
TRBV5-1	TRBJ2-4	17	CASSLRAGGEAKNIQYF
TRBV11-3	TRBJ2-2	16	CASSLGGQANTGELFF
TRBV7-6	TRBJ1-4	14	CASSLGTGDEKLFF
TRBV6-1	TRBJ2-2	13	CASSRQITGELFF
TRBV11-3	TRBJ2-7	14	CASSGLRTGREQYF
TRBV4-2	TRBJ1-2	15	CASSQDMGQTYGYTF
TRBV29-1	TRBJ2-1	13	CSVSGLQGNEQFF
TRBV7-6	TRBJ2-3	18	CASSPAVLAGGGADTQYF
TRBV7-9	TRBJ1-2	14	CASSQGWGGDGYTF
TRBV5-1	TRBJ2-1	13	CASSAHSSNEQFF
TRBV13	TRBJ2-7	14	CASSPVGSSHEQYF
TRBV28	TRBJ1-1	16	CASSFGIRELPREAFF
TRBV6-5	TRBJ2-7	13	CASSSTGPYEQYF